Following are 12 T cell receptor beta chains from one sample sequenced in a study of cytotoxic CD8 clonotypes in ibrutinib-treated CLL. Clones were sequenced by immunoSEQ multiplex PCR, and TCRdb holds only the in-frame ones, with some missing. This sample has over 95,000 clones, with 55% to 75% found just once. Sequenced material: PBMCs, taken after 24 months of ibrutinib treatment. The receptor set was obtained from a human donor with chronic lymphocytic leukemia.

The rearrangement links TRBV2 to TRBJ2-3; 7 bases agree with TRBD2. Trimming cost V 9 bases and J 4 bases; bases outside gene matches: 4. There are 12 residues in the CDR3. Looked up from germline, CDR1 is SNHLY and CDR2 is FYNNEI. The CDR3 region is CARGRGPDTQYF. Written as DNA, the CDR3 is TGTGCCAGGGGGAGGGGCCCAGATACGCAGTATTTT.

This clone has a handful of counts. The chain couples TRBV4-1 to TRBJ1-1; D is undetermined. This CDR3 spans 14 amino acids. Germline CDR1 and CDR2: MGHRA and YSYEKL. Trimming removed 0 bases from V and 0 bases from J, with 5 bases in between. The CDR3 DNA reads as TGCGCCAGCAGCCAAGATTTAATGAACACTGAAGCTTTCTTT. Translating gives CASSQDLMNTEAFF.

To note about this clone: One junction end does not reproduce the germline sequence, and a read error may be involved. The CDR3 region is CASSKTLPF. CDR3 DNA sequence: TGTGCCAGCAGCAAGACCTTACCCTTT. This chain links TRBV5-5 with TRBJ1-1; D unresolved. This CDR3 comprises 9 residues. Germline V gives CDR1 SGHKS, CDR2 YYEKEE (reference sequence).

The rearrangement uses TRBV30 and TRBJ2-7; 8 bases fit TRBD1. The CDR3 is 14 amino acids. The V and J ends lost 2 bases and 3 bases, in that order; junction bases with no gene match: 6. Germline CDR1 and CDR2: GTSNPN and SVGIG (reference sequence). The CDR3 sequence: CAWSRLTGGYEQYF. The CDR3 coding sequence is TGTGCCTGGAGTAGGTTAACAGGGGGCTACGAGCAGTACTTC. The whole variable domain, filled in from reference TRBV30 and TRBJ2-7, reads SQTIHQWPATLVQPVGSPLSLECTVEGTSNPNLYWYRQAAGRGLQLLFYSVGIGQISSEVPQNLSASRPQDRQFILSSKKLLLSDSGFYLCAWSRLTGGYEQYFGPGTRLTVT.

This clone has just a few counts. The DNA for the CDR3 is TGCAGTGCTAGTACCGGGGACGAGCAGTACTTC. Protein sequence: CSASTGDEQYF. The chain employs TRBV20-1 and TRBJ2-7, with a weak D call TRBD2 (5 bases). The V end was cut by 3 bases, the J end by 5 bases, with 8 bases between. This CDR3 has 11 residues. Germline V CDR1 and CDR2: DFQATT, SNEGSKA (reference sequence).

There are a few counts of this clone. V gene TRBV14 combines with J gene TRBJ2-3; tentative D call: TRBD1 (6 bases). The CDR3 loop spans 16 amino acids. V was clipped by 2 bases and J by 0 bases, with 12 bases between them. Germline CDR1 is SGHDN and CDR2 is FVKESK. The CDR3 DNA reads TGTGCCAGCAGCCAATCAGGGGCCTCTAGCACAGATACGCAGTATTTT. It encodes CASSQSGASSTDTQYF.

The chain recombines TRBV11-3 with TRBJ2-4; D remains ambiguous. CDR3 length equals 16 residues. The germline V gene encodes CDR1 SGHNT and CDR2 YENEEA. The V and J ends lost 2 bases and 0 bases respectively, with 11 bases between them. CDR3 sequence reads: CASSLNGGLAKNIQYF. The CDR3 coding sequence is TGTGCCAGCAGCTTAAACGGCGGCCTAGCCAAAAACATTCAGTACTTC.

This clone appeared a few times. The V gene is TRBV19, the J gene TRBJ1-5; D possibly corresponds to TRBD1 (5 bases). V gave up 4 bases and J gave up 6 bases, with 13 bases separating them. CDR3 length: 14 amino acids. Germline CDR1 and CDR2: LNHDA and SQIVND (reference sequence). DNA of the CDR3: TGTGCCAGTAGTACGGGGGTGAATCGTCAGCCCCAGCATTTT. Protein product: CASSTGVNRQPQHF.

The chain links TRBV11-2 to TRBJ2-5; D is possibly TRBD2 (6 bases). V lost 1 base to trimming and J lost 7 bases, with 19 bases between them. From germline, CDR1 is SGHAT and CDR2 FQNNGV. This CDR3 spans 16 amino acids. CDR3 DNA sequence: TGTGCCAGCAGCTTAGGGAAAGGGACTCATCCATGGACCCAGTACTTC. It translates to CASSLGKGTHPWTQYF.

This clone was counted a single time. The rearrangement links TRBV5-1 to TRBJ2-3, with D tentatively TRBD1 (5 bases). V lost 0 bases, J lost 3 bases, and 11 bases lay in between. Germline V lookup: CDR1 SGHRS, CDR2 YFSETQ. The CDR3 has 15 residues. This chain's CDR3 is CASSLDQGGTDTQYF. CDR3 bases: TGCGCCAGCAGCTTGGACCAGGGTGGAACAGATACGCAGTATTTT.

V and J are TRBV5-4 and TRBJ1-5; no clear D gene. This CDR3 comprises 13 residues. The V and J ends lost 4 bases and 1 base respectively, with 6 bases between them. In germline, CDR1 is SGHNT, CDR2 YYREEE (reference sequence). CDR3 protein: CASSQDSNQPQHF. The CDR3 DNA sequence: TGTGCCAGCAGCCAGGACAGCAATCAGCCCCAGCATTTT.

The chain joins TRBV6-6 to TRBJ1-1; D unclear. Germline CDR1 MNHNY, CDR2 SVGAGI (reference sequence). The CDR3 contains 12 residues. V was pared by 7 bases and J by 5 bases, with 11 bases between. CDR3 in amino acids: CASTSLGTEAFF. CDR3 sequence (DNA): TGTGCCAGCACCTCCTTAGGAACTGAAGCTTTCTTT.